What follows are 5 T cell receptor beta chains derived from one specimen sequenced in a study of blood T cells in healthy people across ages. A second PCR, run for roughly 7 to 12 cycles, used a sample-barcoded 5' primer plus a J-beta primer mix. MiXCR, run by TCRdb on the 5' RACE reads, gives a single entry per CDR3 protein. The data show 550,000 to 700,000 distinct CDR3 sequences, with 25% to 30% seen just once and roughly 18% held by the top ten. Sequenced input: blood. The receptors derive from a woman in her 70s in good health.

V is TRBV6-6 and J is TRBJ1-1, with TRBD1 matching 10 bases. Germline V gives CDR1 MNHNY, CDR2 SVGAGI (reference sequence). The CDR3 runs to 16 residues. V was clipped by 6 bases and J by 5 bases; unmatched bases: 12. The CDR3 coding sequence is TGTGCCAGCAGCCCCCGGACAGGGGGTTATTGGACTGAAGCTTTCTTT. Its translation: CASSPRTGGYWTEAFF.

This clonotype was detected many times. A junction boundary mismatches the germline segment, possibly from a read error. V usage is TRBV7-7 and J usage is TRBJ2-5, with TRBD1 as a possible D gene (6 bases). This CDR3 region has 16 residues. CDR1 is SSHAT and CDR2 is FNYEAQ in the germline V gene (reference sequence). The CDR3 protein is CASSLSGTGNQETQYF. The DNA of the CDR3 is TGTGCTAGCAGCTTATCCGGAACAGGGAATCAAGAGACCCAGTACTTC.

The V call is TRBV10-3, the J call TRBJ2-5, with D possibly called TRBD1 or TRBD2 (5 bases each). Germline lookup yields CDR1 ENHRY and CDR2 SYGVKD. This CDR3 region has 15 residues. V lost 2 bases to trimming and J lost 4 bases, with 14 bases between them. This CDR3 is CAISEGGTLLETQYF. Here the CDR3 DNA reads TGTGCCATCAGTGAGGGGGGTACGTTGCTAGAGACCCAGTACTTC.

The J gene is TRBJ2-6, the V gene TRBV12-3 or TRBV12-4; tentatively, D is TRBD2 (7 bases). V lost 5 bases to trimming and J lost 0 bases, with 17 bases between them. The CDR3 spans 18 residues. CDR3 sequence: CASSRARGGGSGANVLTF. For the CDR3, the DNA is TGTGCCAGCAGTCGCGCCAGGGGAGGGGGCTCTGGGGCCAACGTCCTGACTTTC.

This clonotype was picked up a small number of times. For the CDR3, the DNA is TGCAGCGCCTCAATTAGTCGGGGGGGTGGAGGCTACACCTTC. Amino acids: CSASISRGGGGYTF. J is TRBJ1-2 and V is TRBV29-1; D perhaps matches TRBD1 (5 bases). V dropped 7 bases and J dropped 8 bases, with 23 bases sitting between them. This CDR3 contains 14 residues. Germline loops: CDR1 SQVTM, CDR2 ANQGSEA.